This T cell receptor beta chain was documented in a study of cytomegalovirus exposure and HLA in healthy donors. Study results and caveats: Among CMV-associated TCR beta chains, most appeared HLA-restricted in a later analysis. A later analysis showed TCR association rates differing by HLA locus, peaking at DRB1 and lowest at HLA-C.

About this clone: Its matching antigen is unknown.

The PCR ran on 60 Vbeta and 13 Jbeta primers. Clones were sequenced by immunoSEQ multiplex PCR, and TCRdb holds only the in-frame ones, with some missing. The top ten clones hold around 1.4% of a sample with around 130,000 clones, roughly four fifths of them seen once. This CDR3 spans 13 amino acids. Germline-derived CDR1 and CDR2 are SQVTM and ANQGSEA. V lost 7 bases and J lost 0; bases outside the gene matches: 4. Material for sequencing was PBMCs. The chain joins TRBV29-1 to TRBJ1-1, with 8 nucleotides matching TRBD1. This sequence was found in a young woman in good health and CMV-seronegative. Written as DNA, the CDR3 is TGCAGCGCTAGGGGACAGGTGAACACTGAAGCTTTCTTT. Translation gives CSARGQVNTEAFF.